The clone carrying this TCR beta chain turned up a few times. Antigen: not known. Arm-PCR with iRepertoire HTBI primers amplified the CDR3 regions for these TCR beta libraries. TCRdb re-called the multiplex PCR reads with MiXCR, one entry per CDR3 protein. In the table there are more than 300,000 distinct CDR3 sequences, less than 20% of which are singletons. Stated time point: persistent/refractory GD, antithyroid drugs over 5 years with positive TRAb. PBMC RNA was the source of the TCR library. The germline V gene has CDR1 MDHEN and CDR2 SYDVKM. The CDR3 length is 14 residues. V shed 4 bases and J 6 bases; nucleotides not matched to a gene: 6. This sample is part of a study of regulatory T cells in long-lasting Graves disease. The study, taken as a whole, reports: Not thyroid tissue but only peripheral blood was studied.

The chain has TRBV28 and TRBJ2-7; 10 positions agree with TRBD1. The sample consisted of peripheral blood mononuclear cells (PBMCs), taken when the disease was refractory, from a patient treated with antithyroid drugs. This sequence originates from a female donor with Graves disease. CDR3: CASSYGTGDREQYF. CDR3 nucleotide sequence: TGTGCCAGCAGTTACGGGACAGGGGACCGCGAGCAGTACTTC.